Below, 9 T cell receptor beta chains from the same sample are listed, as sequenced in a study of blood T cell repertoires in COVID-19. Assay: immunoSEQ multiplex PCR; the TCRdb copy retains only in-frame clones and omits some. The sample lists a few hundred thousand clones; around 92% were seen once. Sequenced material: peripheral blood. These receptors were taken from a man in his forties with acute or convalescent COVID-19.

The genes are TRBV11-1 and TRBJ1-1; TRBD1 agrees at 8 bases. CDR1 and CDR2 (germline): SGHAT, FQDESV (reference sequence). V shed 0 bases and J 5 bases; nucleotides not matched to a gene: 2. The CDR3 has 14 residues. In DNA form, the CDR3 reads TGTGCCAGCAGCTTAGCACGACAGGGGACTGAAGCTTTCTTT. Translated, it gives CASSLARQGTEAFF.

The CDR3 protein is CASSLIEGMNTEAFF. As DNA, the CDR3 is TGTGCCAGCAGTTTGATCGAGGGAATGAACACTGAAGCTTTCTTT. V and J are TRBV28 and TRBJ1-1; D is undetermined. V was clipped by 3 bases and J by 0 bases, with 11 bases between them. The germline V gene encodes CDR1 MDHEN and CDR2 SYDVKM. The CDR3 is 15 amino acids. The full variable domain, its missing parts supplied by reference TRBV28 and TRBJ1-1, is DVKVTQSSRYLVKRTGEKVFLECVQDMDHENMFWYRQDPGLGLRLIYFSYDVKMKEKGDIPEGYSVSREKKERFSLILESASTNQTSMYLCASSLIEGMNTEAFFGQGTRLTVV.

The chain recombines TRBV7-2 with TRBJ1-4, with 7 bases that match TRBD1. The CDR3 runs to 18 residues. V was pared by 1 base and J by 3 bases, with 11 bases of the junction left unmatched. CDR1 and CDR2 (germline): SGHTA, FQGNSA. Here the CDR3 reads CASSLVPGGLMANEKLFF. CDR3 bases: TGTGCCAGCAGCTTAGTGCCAGGGGGATTGATGGCTAATGAAAAACTGTTTTTT.

The J gene is TRBJ2-3, the V gene TRBV28; 9 bases map to TRBD1. The J segment lost 3 bases and the V segment lost 7 bases, leaving 5 bases of the junction unmatched. The CDR3 is 14 amino acids. From germline, CDR1 is MDHEN and CDR2 SYDVKM. The CDR3 DNA sequence: TGTGCCAGCATCAGGACAGGGGTAACAGATACGCAGTATTTT. Residues: CASIRTGVTDTQYF.

This chain joins TRBV21-1 and TRBJ1-6. TRBV21-1 is deemed a pseudogene. The CDR3 totals 18 residues. Written as DNA, the CDR3 is TGTGCCAGCAGCCGAAAGAGGAAGGAGAGCTCCTATAATTCACCCCTCCACTTT. Protein: CASSRKRKESSYNSPLHF.

This sequence joins TRBV28 and TRBJ1-2; tentatively, D is TRBD1 (6 bases). CDR3 length: 15 amino acids. Deletions cut 6 bases from V and 3 bases from J, with 17 bases between. Germline CDR1 is MDHEN and CDR2 is SYDVKM. The CDR3 sequence: CASREGGRRDYGYTF. The CDR3 bases are TGTGCCAGCAGAGAAGGGGGACGTCGGGACTATGGCTACACCTTC.

The rearrangement links TRBV6-2 or TRBV6-3 to TRBJ2-2; TRBD2 matches at 11 bases. The germline V gene has CDR1 MNHEY and CDR2 SVGEGT. The V gene end was trimmed by 1 base and the J gene end by 3 bases; junction bases not matched to a gene: 7. The CDR3 is made up of 18 amino acids. CDR3 DNA sequence: TGTGCCAGCAGTTACTATCCCCGACTAGCGGGGTACACCGGGGAGCTGTTTTTT. It codes for CASSYYPRLAGYTGELFF.

The chain carries TRBV10-2 and TRBJ1-4; 8 bases match TRBD1. V was pared by 5 bases and J by 6 bases, with 8 bases of the junction left unmatched. Germline loops: CDR1 WSHSY, CDR2 SAAADI. There are 15 residues in the CDR3. The CDR3 loop is CASSRGTGLDEKLFF. CDR3 DNA: TGCGCCAGCAGTAGGGGGACAGGTTTAGATGAAAAACTGTTTTTT.

The chain recombines TRBV7-2 with TRBJ1-3, with no clear D. V was cut by 3 bases and J by 0 bases, with 9 bases left in between. Looked up from germline, CDR1 is SGHTA and CDR2 is FQGNSA. There are 15 residues in the CDR3. This CDR3 is CASSFGVHSGNTIYF. CDR3 bases: TGTGCCAGCAGCTTCGGGGTCCACTCTGGAAACACCATATATTTT.